Listed here are 30 T cell receptor beta chains from one sample, sequenced in a study of regulatory T cells in long-lasting Graves disease (dated by TCRdb to about 2021). The label giving this sample's time point can be read as: newly diagnosed GD, antithyroid drugs for less than 3 months. For both TCR sequencing and RNA sequencing, RNA was extracted from PBMCs using TRIzol. Library preparation used multiplex PCR. This sample was sequenced with an Illumina HiSeq 4000. CDR3 regions were amplified by Arm-PCR with iRepertoire HTBI primers to construct TCR beta libraries. Clones were called with MiXCR by TCRdb after fastp trimmed the public reads at Q25, and only in-frame beta chains were retained. Rows with a matching CDR3 protein are joined into one entry that keeps the most common DNA and genes. Present in this sample are 360,000 or so distinct CDR3 sequences, roughly 10% of which were seen just once. The ten largest clones represent approximately 17% of the sample.

These data also formed part of another study, on T cells in Graves' hyperthyroidism and ophthalmopathy.

Sample: peripheral blood mononuclear cells (PBMCs), taken at new diagnosis, from a patient treated with antithyroid drugs. The receptors here all came from a young woman with Graves disease. Donor details come from another sample of the same person, matched by shared clones.

Remarks on this clonotype: This may be a read error, as it is one base from a much larger clone. V gene TRBV6-1 combines with J gene TRBJ1-1; 8 positions agree with TRBD1. V gave up 4 bases and J gave up 2 bases; unmatched junction bases: 12. The length of the CDR3 is 17 residues. Germline values: CDR1 MNHNS, CDR2 SASEGT. The CDR3, as DNA: TGTGCCAGCAGTGCTCCGGGACAGGCCTTCCTTAACACTGAAGCTTTCTTT. Protein sequence: CASSAPGQAFLNTEAFF.

The sample holds many counts of this clonotype. The chain carries TRBV6-2 or TRBV6-3 and TRBJ1-1; no definite D call. The CDR3 consists of 14 residues. CDR1 and CDR2 from the germline V gene are MNHEY and SVGEGT. V was pared by 3 bases and J by 1 base, with 9 bases between. The CDR3 nucleotides are TGTGCCAGCAGTTATATCGTGGGGAACACTGAAGCTTTCTTT. Protein product: CASSYIVGNTEAFF.

Only a few counts were recorded for this clonotype. The genes are TRBV27 and TRBJ2-7; TRBD1 agrees at 8 bases. This CDR3 has 14 amino acids. Germline V CDR1 and CDR2: MNHEY, SMNVEV (reference sequence). Trimming removed 5 bases from V and 3 bases from J; junction bases left unmatched: 6. As DNA, the CDR3 is TGTGCCAGCAGTCCGGACAGGGCTCTCTACGAGCAGTACTTC. It specifies CASSPDRALYEQYF.

Note on this clonotype: This may stem from a read error, because a much larger clone lies one nucleotide away. The gene calls are TRBV5-4 and TRBJ1-6, with D tentatively TRBD1 (5 bases). The CDR3 has 15 residues. Germline assignment: CDR1 SGHNT and CDR2 YYREEE (reference sequence). CDR3 residues: CASSLEGRYSSPLHF. CDR3 coding DNA: TGTGCCAGCAGCTTGGAGGGACGTTATAGTTCACCCCTCCACTTT.

This clonotype was counted only a few times. The chain joins TRBV7-6 to TRBJ1-1; no definite D call. CDR1 SGHVS and CDR2 FNYEAQ come from the germline V gene. V was shortened by 1 base and J by 11 bases, with 17 bases between the two germline ends. This CDR3 spans 14 amino acids. DNA of the CDR3: TGTGCCAGCAGCTTAGTTAGACAATCTAGGTCGGCTTTCTTT. This sequence encodes CASSLVRQSRSAFF. Combining the CDR3 with reference TRBV7-6 and TRBJ1-1 gives the whole variable domain GAGVSQSPRYKVTKRGQDVALRCDPISGHVSLYWYRQALGQGPEFLTYFNYEAQQDKSGLPNDRFSAERPEGSISTLTIQRTEQRDSAMYRCASSLVRQSRSAFFGQGTRLTVV.

The table lists this clonotype with many counts. The chain carries TRBV7-2 and TRBJ2-3; D remains ambiguous. Between the trimmed V and J ends, which lost 1 base and 1 base, there was a span of 3 bases. Germline V gives CDR1 SGHTA, CDR2 FQGNSA. This CDR3 contains 13 residues. The CDR3 nucleotides are TGTGCCAGCAGCTTAGTCGGCACAGATACGCAGTATTTT. Protein product: CASSLVGTDTQYF.

This clonotype was seen at least ten times. One junction end does not reproduce the germline sequence, and a read error may be involved. The chain couples TRBV10-3 to TRBJ2-3, with D possibly matching TRBD1 (5 bases). The CDR3 consists of 16 residues. The germline V gene encodes CDR1 ENHRY and CDR2 SYGVKD. The CDR3 region is CAISESEGASTDTQYF. The DNA for the CDR3 is TGTGCCATCAGCGAGTCGGAAGGGGCGAGCACAGATACGCAGTATTTT.

This clonotype appeared many times. The chain carries TRBV27 and TRBJ2-7, with D perhaps given as TRBD1 or TRBD2 (5 bases each). CDR3 length: 16 residues. Germline CDR1 is MNHEY and CDR2 is SMNVEV (reference sequence). With 6 bases removed from V and 0 bases from J, the gap between germline ends came to 18 bases. In DNA, the CDR3 is TGTGCCAGCAGCTCGGAGAGGGGTTCTAGCTCCTACGAGCAGTACTTC. Amino acids: CASSSERGSSSYEQYF.

The genes are TRBV14 and TRBJ2-1; D is unresolved. V lost 3 bases and J 9 bases, leaving 9 bases between the germline ends. The CDR3 is 12 residues long. Germline assignment: CDR1 SGHDN and CDR2 FVKESK. CDR3 region: CASSHLNIEQFF. The CDR3 DNA reads TGTGCCAGCAGCCACCTAAATATTGAGCAGTTCTTC.

The genes are TRBV20-1 and TRBJ2-1; possibly TRBD2 for D (7 bases). From germline, CDR1 is DFQATT and CDR2 SNEGSKA (reference sequence). The CDR3 covers 16 residues. V shed 6 bases and J shed 0 bases, with 18 bases lying between them. The CDR3: CSAKGGALSSYNEQFF. CDR3 nucleotide sequence: TGCAGTGCCAAGGGGGGGGCTCTCAGCTCCTACAATGAGCAGTTCTTC.

The J gene is TRBJ1-5, the V gene TRBV4-1; TRBD1 might be the D (5 bases). The CDR3 is 15 amino acids. CDR1 and CDR2 (germline): MGHRA, YSYEKL. V was clipped by 1 base and J by 9 bases, with 16 bases between them. The CDR3 sequence: CASSQGSTAGRPQHF. DNA for the CDR3: TGCGCCAGCAGCCAAGGTAGTACGGCGGGACGGCCCCAGCATTTT.

This clonotype was counted at least ten times. The J gene is TRBJ1-6, the V gene TRBV6-1; D not resolved. Germline V lookup: CDR1 MNHNS, CDR2 SASEGT. The CDR3 is 15 amino acids. V was shortened by 4 bases and J by 10 bases, with 17 bases between the two germline ends. For the CDR3, the DNA is TGTGCCAGCAGTGTCTCGGGGAATCCGCAGTCACCCCTCCACTTT. It specifies CASSVSGNPQSPLHF.

Worth noting for this clonotype: One base away lies a much larger clone, so this may be a sequencing read error. The chain combines TRBV11-1 with TRBJ2-5; 7 nucleotides align to TRBD2. Trimming took 8 bases from V and 5 from J; bases not matched to a gene: 17. Germline CDR1 and CDR2: SGHAT and FQDESV (reference sequence). CDR3 length equals 16 residues. The CDR3 reads CASGLVGKLIGETQYF. The DNA of the CDR3 is TGTGCCAGCGGACTAGTGGGGAAGTTAATCGGGGAGACCCAGTACTTC.

This clonotype came up many times. This chain joins TRBV7-9 and TRBJ2-1, with D tentatively TRBD2 (6 bases). Germline V gene lookup returns CDR1 SEHNR and CDR2 FQNEAQ (reference sequence). This CDR3 is 16 amino acids long. With 2 bases removed from V and 0 bases from J, the gap between germline ends came to 11 bases. The DNA for the CDR3 is TGTGCCAGCAGCTTATACGGGGGACTCTCCTACAATGAGCAGTTCTTC. Amino acid sequence: CASSLYGGLSYNEQFF.

The chain joins TRBV5-4 to TRBJ2-7, with a possible D match to TRBD1 (6 bases). Germline values: CDR1 SGHNT, CDR2 YYREEE (reference sequence). Trimming removed 1 base at V and 5 bases at J, with 16 bases between. This CDR3 is 15 amino acids long. Here the CDR3 reads CASSLYTGTSDEQYF. The CDR3, as DNA: TGTGCCAGCAGCTTGTATACCGGGACAAGCGACGAGCAGTACTTC. The variable domain in full, with the rest retrieved from reference TRBV5-4 and TRBJ2-7, is ETGVTQSPTHLIKTRGQQVTLRCSSQSGHNTVSWYQQALGQGPQFIFQYYREEENGRGNFPPRFSGLQFPNYSSELNVNALELDDSALYLCASSLYTGTSDEQYFGPGTRLTVT.

As for this clonotype: Just one base apart from a much larger clone, this may be a read error. The V call is TRBV12-3 or TRBV12-4, the J call TRBJ1-5; possibly TRBD1 for D (5 bases). V gave up 8 bases and J gave up 7 bases, with 18 bases separating them. This CDR3 is built from 14 residues. The CDR3 DNA sequence: TGTGCCAGCGGCCCACGGGTCCGGGGGCAGCCCCAGCATTTT. This translates into CASGPRVRGQPQHF.

V and J are TRBV4-3 and TRBJ1-5; D is perhaps TRBD1 (5 bases). CDR3 length: 15 amino acids. Trimming removed 0 bases at V and 3 bases at J, with 9 bases between. Germline V gene sequence: CDR1 LGHNA, CDR2 YSLEER. CDR3 in amino acids: CASSQDSTDNQPQHF. In DNA, the CDR3 is TGCGCCAGCAGCCAAGATTCGACAGACAATCAGCCCCAGCATTTT.

This clonotype was recorded at least ten times. The rearrangement links TRBV5-1 to TRBJ1-1, with D possibly matching TRBD1 (6 bases). V dropped 4 bases and J dropped 0 bases, with 13 bases sitting between them. The germline CDR1 and CDR2 sequences are SGHRS and YFSETQ. This CDR3 region has 15 residues. In DNA form, the CDR3 reads TGCGCCAGCAGCGGGGGCCCGGGAATGAACACTGAAGCTTTCTTT. This encodes CASSGGPGMNTEAFF.

This clonotype was seen at least ten times. This chain uses TRBV28 with TRBJ2-1; 8 bases line up with TRBD1. The CDR3 spans 14 residues. Germline loops: CDR1 MDHEN, CDR2 SYDVKM. Trimming at V came to 6 bases and at J to 5 bases, leaving 6 bases not matched to a gene. CDR3 sequence reads: CASSRPDRDNEQFF. The CDR3 region has the DNA TGTGCCAGCAGCCGCCCGGACAGGGACAATGAGCAGTTCTTC.

This clonotype was picked up many times. This chain links TRBV2 with TRBJ1-2; D is perhaps TRBD1 (6 bases). The CDR3 loop spans 14 amino acids. With 2 bases removed from V and 1 base from J, the gap between germline ends came to 8 bases. The V gene's germline CDR1 is SNHLY and CDR2 FYNNEI. The CDR3 DNA sequence: TGTGCCAGCAGTGAATGGGGGCTTAACTATGGCTACACCTTC. Translated, it gives CASSEWGLNYGYTF.

This clonotype was seen more than once but under ten times. Just one base apart from a much larger clone, this may be a read error. The chain links TRBV12-3 or TRBV12-4 to TRBJ1-2; D unresolved. The CDR3 extends over 13 amino acids. V was cut by 1 base and J by 12 bases, with 15 bases left in between. CDR3 coding DNA: TGTGCCAGCAGTTTAGACCCCGGGAGCGGCCACACCTTC. This encodes CASSLDPGSGHTF.

There are many counts of this clonotype. The chain combines TRBV9 with TRBJ2-5; 11 bases map to TRBD1. The CDR3 length is 15 residues. V trimming: 3 bases; J trimming: 5 bases; junction bases outside the gene matches: 6. Germline V lookup: CDR1 SGDLS, CDR2 YYNGEE. CDR3 coding DNA: TGTGCCAGCAGCGGAGGACAGGGGGCGGGTGAGACCCAGTACTTC. Translating it yields CASSGGQGAGETQYF. Based on the CDR3 plus reference TRBV9 and TRBJ2-5, the full variable domain is DSGVTQTPKHLITATGQRVTLRCSPRSGDLSVYWYQQSLDQGLQFLIQYYNGEERAKGNILERFSAQQFPDLHSELNLSSLELGDSALYFCASSGGQGAGETQYFGPGTRLLVL.

In its sample, this clonotype was seen a few times. The chain employs TRBV12-3 or TRBV12-4 and TRBJ2-5, with 8 bases fitting TRBD2. The trim removed 5 bases at V and 3 bases at J, leaving 8 bases unmatched. This CDR3 spans 15 amino acids. CDR3 nucleotide sequence: TGTGCCAGCAGTCTCCCAGCGGGAGTAGAAGAGACCCAGTACTTC. It translates to CASSLPAGVEETQYF.

Turning to this clonotype: A much larger clone differs from this one at a single base, so this may be a read error. The V call is TRBV6-4, the J call TRBJ1-5, with no clear D. The CDR3 is made up of 14 amino acids. CDR1 MRHNA and CDR2 SNTAGT come from the germline V gene. Here the CDR3 DNA reads TGTGCCTGCAGTGAAGACGTTGGCAATCAGCCCCAGCATTTT. Residues: CACSEDVGNQPQHF.

This clonotype has only a few counts. The V gene is TRBV6-1, the J gene TRBJ2-1; tentative D call: TRBD2 (6 bases). The CDR3 runs 13 residues. V lost 7 bases, J lost 6 bases, and 13 bases lay in between. Germline CDR1 is MNHNS and CDR2 is SASEGT. For the CDR3, the DNA is TGTGCCAGCAAGCTTACCGGGGGCAATGAGCAGTTCTTC. Translation gives CASKLTGGNEQFF.

The table lists this clonotype with a few counts. V gene TRBV7-6 combines with J gene TRBJ2-1; 9 nucleotides match TRBD2. The CDR3 is 15 amino acids. J was trimmed by 15 bases and V by 2 bases; bases with no gene match: 14. Germline CDR1 and CDR2: SGHVS and FNYEAQ. CDR3 in DNA: TGTGCCAGCAGCTTATCCGCGGGGGGGCCCAACGGATGGTTCTTC. It specifies CASSLSAGGPNGWFF.

This clonotype showed up many times. The chain joins TRBV27 to TRBJ1-1; 7 bases align to TRBD1. V was pared by 6 bases and J by 7 bases, with 2 bases of the junction left unmatched. The CDR3 loop spans 11 amino acids. Germline V CDR1 and CDR2: MNHEY, SMNVEV (reference sequence). CDR3 amino acids: CASRDRDEAFF. The CDR3 DNA follows: TGTGCCAGCAGAGACAGGGATGAAGCTTTCTTT.

The sample holds many counts of this clonotype. This chain joins TRBV2 and TRBJ2-7; perhaps TRBD1 as D (5 bases). V was shortened by 2 bases and J by 4 bases, with 12 bases between the two germline ends. The V gene's germline CDR1 is SNHLY and CDR2 FYNNEI. The CDR3 loop spans 14 amino acids. In DNA, the CDR3 is TGTGCCAGCAGTGAAAGGGTGGGGCCTTACGAGCAGTACGTC. Protein: CASSERVGPYEQYV.

This clonotype occurred many times. The chain uses TRBV18 and TRBJ2-6; 10 nucleotides align to TRBD1. Germline V gives CDR1 KGHSH, CDR2 LQKENI. Trimming took 3 bases from V and 7 from J; bases not matched to a gene: 3. This CDR3 comprises 15 residues. The CDR3 DNA follows: TGTGCCAGCTCACCGGGACAGGGGAACGCCAACGTCCTGACTTTC. Encoded protein: CASSPGQGNANVLTF.

This clonotype was found many times. The DNA of the CDR3 is TGTGCCAGCAGCTTAAGGCCGACCTCTGGAAACACCATATATTTT. Its translation is CASSLRPTSGNTIYF. This chain joins TRBV11-2 and TRBJ1-3; D gene ambiguous. Germline CDR1 SGHAT, CDR2 FQNNGV. The CDR3 sequence is 15 residues long. Trimming shortened V by 2 bases and J by 0 bases, and 8 bases separated the two germline ends.